A single sample gave rise to the 30 T cell receptor beta chains below, sequenced in a study of blood T cell repertoires in COVID-19. Assay used: immunoSEQ multiplex PCR; TCRdb lists only in-frame clones, some missing. The sample contains about 310,000 clones, roughly 85% of which appear only once. Source material: PBMCs or T cells enriched from blood (not recorded which). The receptor source for this set is a woman aged 30 to 39 who had been exposed to COVID-19.

CDR3 region: CASRDRSGGEQFF. The CDR3 coding sequence is TGTGCCAGCAGGGACCGATCCGGAGGGGAGCAGTTCTTC. The chain couples TRBV2 to TRBJ2-1, with D possibly being TRBD2 (6 bases). Trimming stripped 6 bases from V and 10 bases from J, with 16 bases between. Germline CDR1 reads SNHLY; CDR2 reads FYNNEI. This CDR3 has 13 residues.

The chain has TRBV6-1 and TRBJ2-5; a possible D gene is TRBD1 (5 bases). The germline V gene encodes CDR1 MNHNS and CDR2 SASEGT. The CDR3 sequence is 17 residues long. V lost 2 bases and J 2 bases, leaving 18 bases between the germline ends. This CDR3 reads CASSELKGGHPQETQYF. In nucleotides, the CDR3 is TGTGCCAGCAGTGAACTAAAAGGCGGACACCCTCAAGAGACCCAGTACTTC.

The chain links TRBV3-1 (or the pseudogene TRBV3-2) to TRBJ1-1; 10 bases map to TRBD1. Trimming took 5 bases from V and 6 from J; bases not matched to a gene: 15. Germline lookup yields CDR1 LGHDT and CDR2 YNNKEL (reference sequence). The CDR3 runs to 17 residues. CDR3 residues: CASSASFYDRGPPEAFF. The CDR3 nucleotides read TGTGCCAGCAGCGCCAGCTTTTACGACAGGGGGCCCCCTGAAGCTTTCTTT.

The V gene is TRBV7-6, the J gene TRBJ1-1, with 7 bases fitting TRBD1. The CDR3 has 16 residues. Germline V gene sequence: CDR1 SGHVS, CDR2 FNYEAQ. V lost 1 base and J lost 5; bases outside the gene matches: 10. CDR3 loop: CASSLDRGDTSTEAFF. The CDR3 DNA reads TGTGCCAGCAGCTTAGACAGGGGCGATACGAGTACTGAAGCTTTCTTT.

The chain employs TRBV27 and TRBJ2-3; 12 bases fit TRBD2. V gave up 7 bases and J gave up 4 bases; unmatched junction bases: 6. Germline assignment: CDR1 MNHEY and CDR2 SMNVEV (reference sequence). CDR3 length equals 15 residues. The CDR3 nucleotides read TGTGCCAGCAAATATGCTAGCGGGGGGGCAGATACGCAGTATTTT. Its translation: CASKYASGGADTQYF.

The chain has TRBV30 and TRBJ2-1, with TRBD2 matching 7 bases. V was pared by 1 base and J by 7 bases, with 4 bases of the junction left unmatched. Germline V gene sequence: CDR1 GTSNPN, CDR2 SVGIG (reference sequence). The CDR3 runs to 13 residues. The DNA of the CDR3 is TGTGCCTGGAGTGGCGGGAGAGTAAATGAGCAGTTCTTC. It yields the protein CAWSGGRVNEQFF.

The chain combines TRBV19 with TRBJ1-5, with D possibly matching TRBD1 (6 bases). This CDR3 has 15 residues. The V gene lost 2 bases and the J gene lost 6 bases, with 14 bases spanning the gap. Germline V CDR1 and CDR2: LNHDA, SQIVND (reference sequence). The CDR3 sequence: CASSITRGAVQPQHF. Written as DNA, the CDR3 is TGTGCCAGTAGTATAACTCGGGGGGCAGTTCAGCCCCAGCATTTT.

J is TRBJ2-5 and V is TRBV7-2; the D gene is possibly TRBD2 (6 bases). The V gene lost 5 bases and the J gene lost 4 bases, with 17 bases spanning the gap. This CDR3 region has 15 residues. Germline CDR1 and CDR2: SGHTA and FQGNSA. The CDR3 loop reads CASSPSGGVRETQYF. CDR3 DNA sequence: TGTGCCAGCAGCCCGTCCGGCGGGGTTAGAGAGACCCAGTACTTC.

The chain uses TRBV5-1 and TRBJ1-6; no reliable D call. Trimming took 0 bases from V and 8 from J, leaving 15 bases between them. Looked up from germline, CDR1 is SGHRS and CDR2 is YFSETQ. There are 16 residues in the CDR3. CDR3 region: CASSLVPQTTYSPLHF. CDR3 nucleotides: TGCGCCAGCAGCTTGGTCCCACAGACGACCTATTCACCCCTCCACTTT. The full variable domain, its missing parts supplied by reference TRBV5-1 and TRBJ1-6, is KAGVTQTPRYLIKTRGQQVTLSCSPISGHRSVSWYQQTPGQGLQFLFEYFSETQRNKGNFPGRFSGRQFSNSRSEMNVSTLELGDSALYLCASSLVPQTTYSPLHFGNGTRLTVT.

This sequence joins TRBV6-1 and TRBJ2-3; D remains ambiguous. The V end was cut by 2 bases, the J end by 2 bases, with 11 bases between. The length of the CDR3 is 15 residues. Looked up from germline, CDR1 is MNHNS and CDR2 is SASEGT. CDR3 coding DNA: TGTGCCAGCAGTGAATCAGGCTCGTCCACAGATACGCAGTATTTT. It translates to CASSESGSSTDTQYF.

This chain links TRBV30 with TRBJ1-4, with 9 bases identical to TRBD1. The ends lost 8 bases at V and 7 bases at J; junction bases unmatched: 8. CDR3 size: 13 residues. CDR1 is GTSNPN and CDR2 is SVGIG in the germline V gene (reference sequence). The CDR3 DNA follows: TGTGCCAGCTACAGGGGGCGCGGTGAAAAACTGTTTTTT. The encoded protein is CASYRGRGEKLFF.

The chain has TRBV9 and TRBJ1-6; D unclear. The germline V and J ends were trimmed by 1 base and 5 bases, with 10 bases remaining between them. The CDR3 has 15 amino acids. In germline, CDR1 is SGDLS, CDR2 YYNGEE. The CDR3, as DNA: TGTGCCAGCAGCGTAAACCCCCAGGATAATTCACCCCTCCACTTT. It specifies CASSVNPQDNSPLHF.

The chain has TRBV28 and TRBJ2-3, with 8 bases fitting TRBD2. V shed 2 bases and J 8 bases; nucleotides not matched to a gene: 3. CDR3 length: 13 amino acids. Germline loops: CDR1 MDHEN, CDR2 SYDVKM. The CDR3 DNA sequence: TGTGCCAGCAGTTTAGGGACTAGGGGTACGCAGTATTTT. It translates to CASSLGTRGTQYF.

The rearrangement links TRBV5-1 to TRBJ1-2; TRBD1 aligns across 7 bases. The germline gives CDR1 SGHRS, CDR2 YFSETQ. The CDR3 has 14 residues. V trimming: 4 bases; J trimming: 0 bases; junction bases outside the gene matches: 3. CDR3 residues: CASSTTGANYGYTF. CDR3 DNA sequence: TGCGCCAGCAGCACTACAGGGGCTAACTATGGCTACACCTTC.

The rearrangement joins TRBV5-4 to TRBJ2-7, with TRBD1 matching over 7 bases. Trimming took 4 bases from V and 4 from J; bases not matched to a gene: 8. CDR3 length: 14 amino acids. Germline V lookup: CDR1 SGHNT, CDR2 YYREEE (reference sequence). Here the CDR3 reads CASSPQQGRYEQYF. The CDR3 DNA reads TGTGCCAGCAGCCCGCAACAGGGGCGGTACGAGCAGTACTTC.

This chain uses TRBV28 with TRBJ1-1, with 7 bases fitting TRBD1. V was pared by 3 bases and J by 4 bases, with 2 bases of the junction left unmatched. CDR1 is MDHEN, CDR2 SYDVKM, per germline. The CDR3 totals 13 residues. The CDR3 sequence is CASSLNRGTEAFF. CDR3 DNA: TGTGCCAGCAGTTTGAACAGGGGCACTGAAGCTTTCTTT.

This clone has only a few counts. The rearrangement uses TRBV7-3 and TRBJ1-1; D gene uncertain. CDR1 and CDR2 (germline): SGHTA, FQGTGA. Trimming removed 4 bases from V and 0 bases from J, with 6 bases in between. The CDR3 runs 13 residues. The CDR3 sequence: CASSSQMNTEAFF. CDR3 bases: TGTGCCAGCAGCTCTCAGATGAACACTGAAGCTTTCTTT.

V gene TRBV11-1 combines with J gene TRBJ2-5; 7 bases are a match to TRBD1. J was trimmed by 2 bases and V by 5 bases; bases with no gene match: 5. The CDR3 extends over 14 amino acids. Germline-derived CDR1 and CDR2 are SGHAT and FQDESV (reference sequence). In DNA form, the CDR3 reads TGTGCCAGCAGCCTGGGGACAGATCAAGAGACCCAGTACTTC. This translates into CASSLGTDQETQYF.

The V and J genes are TRBV12-3 or TRBV12-4 and TRBJ1-5; unclear D gene. This CDR3 is built from 13 residues. The V and J ends lost 3 bases and 7 bases respectively, with 10 bases between them. CDR3 loop: CASSLGDRQPQHF. For the CDR3, the DNA is TGTGCCAGCAGTTTGGGAGATCGGCAGCCCCAGCATTTT.

The gene calls are TRBV29-1 and TRBJ1-5; TRBD1 is a possible D gene (6 bases). V was trimmed by 4 bases and J by 0 bases, leaving 10 bases between them. This CDR3 contains 14 residues. The V gene's germline CDR1 is SQVTM and CDR2 ANQGSEA. CDR3 residues: CSVVRGYSNQPQHF. CDR3 bases: TGCAGCGTTGTCAGGGGCTATAGCAATCAGCCCCAGCATTTT.

The gene calls are TRBV15 and TRBJ2-1; D not certain. The CDR3 consists of 15 residues. V lost 0 bases and J lost 4, with 10 bases in between. CDR1 and CDR2 (germline): LNHNV, YYDKDF (reference sequence). The CDR3 reads CATSRDLLVYNEQFF. Written as DNA, the CDR3 is TGTGCCACCAGCAGAGATCTCTTAGTGTACAATGAGCAGTTCTTC.

This chain links TRBV28 with TRBJ2-2; D uncertain. CDR1 and CDR2 (germline): MDHEN, SYDVKM. Trimming took 1 base from V and 2 from J, leaving 5 bases between them. The CDR3 loop spans 14 amino acids. The chain's CDR3 is CASSLSGNTGELFF. CDR3 nucleotide sequence: TGTGCCAGCAGTTTATCAGGCAACACCGGGGAGCTGTTTTTT.

The chain carries TRBV12-3 or TRBV12-4 and TRBJ2-1; 11 bases align to TRBD2. Trimming at V came to 1 base and at J to 12 bases, leaving 2 bases not matched to a gene. This CDR3 region has 13 residues. The CDR3 region has the DNA TGTGCCAGCAGTTTAGGACTAGCGGGGCTGCAGTTCTTC. This encodes CASSLGLAGLQFF.

The J gene is TRBJ1-1, the V gene TRBV7-9; no clear D gene. In germline, CDR1 is SEHNR, CDR2 FQNEAQ (reference sequence). This CDR3 spans 14 amino acids. Trimming shortened V by 0 bases and J by 5 bases, and 10 bases separated the two germline ends. The CDR3 bases are TGTGCCAGCAGCTTAGCTGGGTACGGGACTGAAGCTTTCTTT. Amino acid sequence: CASSLAGYGTEAFF.

The chain joins TRBV19 to TRBJ2-1, with 10 nucleotides matching TRBD2. Germline V gene data show CDR1 as LNHDA and CDR2 as SQIVND (reference sequence). V lost 6 bases and J lost 15; bases outside the gene matches: 14. The CDR3 is 14 amino acids. This chain's CDR3 is CASRPSASGSVRFF. For the CDR3, the DNA is TGTGCCAGTAGACCGAGTGCTAGCGGGAGTGTTCGGTTCTTC.

This clone was seen once. The chain combines TRBV3-1 (or the pseudogene TRBV3-2) with TRBJ2-4; tentative D call: TRBD1 (6 bases). This CDR3 is 14 amino acids long. The V end was cut by 2 bases, the J end by 4 bases, with 9 bases between. Germline values: CDR1 LGHDT, CDR2 YNNKEL (reference sequence). The CDR3: CASSQQQGKNIQYF. CDR3 nucleotides: TGTGCCAGCAGCCAACAACAGGGAAAAAACATTCAGTACTTC.

The chain's CDR3 is CASSPGAPAMLGFF. The CDR3 DNA is TGTGCCAGCAGTCCGGGAGCCCCGGCAATGTTGGGGTTCTTC. The chain couples TRBV27 to TRBJ2-1; weak D call: TRBD2 (6 bases). Germline V gives CDR1 MNHEY, CDR2 SMNVEV (reference sequence). Trimming shortened V by 5 bases and J by 15 bases, and 23 bases separated the two germline ends. This CDR3 spans 14 amino acids.

V and J are TRBV6-5 and TRBJ1-1; a weak D match, TRBD1 (6 bases). V was cut by 8 bases and J by 1 base, with 14 bases left in between. CDR3 length: 14 residues. Germline CDR1 and CDR2: MNHEY and SVGAGI. CDR3 sequence reads: CASVPGVWNTEAFF. The CDR3 region has the DNA TGTGCCAGCGTCCCAGGGGTTTGGAACACTGAAGCTTTCTTT.

This clone was picked up a small number of times. This chain connects TRBV21-1 to TRBJ1-2; the listed D gene, TRBD1, was not tested against the DNA. TRBV21-1 is flagged as a pseudogene. This CDR3 comprises 17 residues. In nucleotides, the CDR3 is TGTGCCAGCAGCGATGACAGACATGAGCCTATTAACTATGGCTACACCTTC. Protein: CASSDDRHEPINYGYTF.

The chain recombines TRBV7-3 with TRBJ2-2, with TRBD2 matching 7 bases. V shed 1 base, J shed 3 bases, and the junction held 5 bases outside the gene matches. The CDR3 runs to 16 residues. Germline V gives CDR1 SGHTA, CDR2 FQGTGA. The CDR3 reads CASSLIPGLHTGELFF. The CDR3 DNA follows: TGTGCCAGCAGCTTAATTCCGGGACTACACACCGGGGAGCTGTTTTTT.